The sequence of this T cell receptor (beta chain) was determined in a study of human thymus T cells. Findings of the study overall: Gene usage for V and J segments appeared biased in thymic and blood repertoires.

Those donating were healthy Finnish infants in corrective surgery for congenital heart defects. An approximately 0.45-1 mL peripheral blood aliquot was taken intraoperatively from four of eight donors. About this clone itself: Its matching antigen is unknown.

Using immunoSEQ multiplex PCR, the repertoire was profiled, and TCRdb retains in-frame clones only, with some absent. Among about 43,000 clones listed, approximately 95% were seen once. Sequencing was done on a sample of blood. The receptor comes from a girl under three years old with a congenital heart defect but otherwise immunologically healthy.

CDR3 residues: CASSSQRGNYGYTF. For the CDR3, the DNA is TGTGCCAGCAGTTCCCAACGGGGCAACTATGGCTACACCTTC. The chain employs TRBV28 and TRBJ1-2; D is perhaps TRBD1 (5 bases). In germline, CDR1 is MDHEN, CDR2 SYDVKM. V was clipped by 4 bases and J by 2 bases, with 11 bases between them. The length of the CDR3 is 14 residues.